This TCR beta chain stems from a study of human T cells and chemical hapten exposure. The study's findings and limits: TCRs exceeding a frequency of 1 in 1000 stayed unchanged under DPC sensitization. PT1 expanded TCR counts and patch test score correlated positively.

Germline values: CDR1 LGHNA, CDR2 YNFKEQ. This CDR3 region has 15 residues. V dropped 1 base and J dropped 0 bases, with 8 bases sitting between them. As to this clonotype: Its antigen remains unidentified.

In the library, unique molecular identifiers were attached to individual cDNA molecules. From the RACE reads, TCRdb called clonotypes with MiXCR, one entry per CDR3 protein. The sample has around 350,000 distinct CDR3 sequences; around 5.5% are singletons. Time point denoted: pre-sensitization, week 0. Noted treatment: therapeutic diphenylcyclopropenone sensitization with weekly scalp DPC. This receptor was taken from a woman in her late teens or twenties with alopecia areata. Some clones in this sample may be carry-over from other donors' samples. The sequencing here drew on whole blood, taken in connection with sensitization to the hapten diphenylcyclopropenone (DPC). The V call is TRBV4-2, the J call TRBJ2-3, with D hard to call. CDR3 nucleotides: TGTGCCAGCAGCCAAGCTACAGCTAGCACAGATACGCAGTATTTT. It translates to CASSQATASTDTQYF.